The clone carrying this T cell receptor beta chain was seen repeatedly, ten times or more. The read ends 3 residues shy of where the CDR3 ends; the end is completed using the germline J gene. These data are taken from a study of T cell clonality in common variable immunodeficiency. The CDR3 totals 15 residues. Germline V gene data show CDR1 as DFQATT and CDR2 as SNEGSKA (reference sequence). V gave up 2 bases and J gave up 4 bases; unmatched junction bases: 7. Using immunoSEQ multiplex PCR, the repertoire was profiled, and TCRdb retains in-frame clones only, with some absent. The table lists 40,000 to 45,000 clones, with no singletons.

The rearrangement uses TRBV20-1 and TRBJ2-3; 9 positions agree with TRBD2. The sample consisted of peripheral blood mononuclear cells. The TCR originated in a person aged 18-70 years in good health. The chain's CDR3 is CSARIPAGGPDTQYF. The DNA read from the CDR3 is TGCAGTGCTAGAATCCCAGCGGGAGGCCCAGATACG.